The 12 T cell receptor beta chains presented below share a single source sample, sequenced in a study of CD8+ T cells in alopecia areata. Following extraction, RNA underwent reverse transcription to cDNA, which served as the sequencing template. The assay was immunoSEQ multiplex PCR, and TCRdb's table has in-frame clones only and misses some. The profile covers about 260,000 clones, with over 45% appearing a single time and 0.75% to 0.95% taken by the ten largest. Treatment in this sample: oral pan-JAK inhibitor, 5-10 mg twice daily. The sample consisted of CD4+ T cells sorted from blood, taken at approximately week 52, from a patient treated with tofacitinib. The receptors stem from a human donor with alopecia areata.

There are a few counts of this clone. The chain combines TRBV30 with TRBJ1-2; maybe TRBD1 (5 bases). Germline CDR1 GTSNPN, CDR2 SVGIG (reference sequence). The CDR3 sequence is 13 residues long. Trimming stripped 5 bases from V and 5 bases from J, with 15 bases between. In nucleotides, the CDR3 is TGTGCCTGGTCGCGAAAGGGGAGGTATGGCTACACCTTC. Translating gives CAWSRKGRYGYTF.

The rearrangement uses TRBV29-1 and TRBJ1-2; no definite D call. The CDR3 is 10 residues long. Germline lookup yields CDR1 SQVTM and CDR2 ANQGSEA. Trimming took 8 bases from V and 6 from J, leaving 10 bases between them. CDR3 in DNA: TGCAGCATATCCCCTCATGGCTACACCTTC. It codes for CSISPHGYTF.

The V gene is TRBV7-2, the J gene TRBJ2-5, with 9 nucleotides matching TRBD2. The V segment lost 1 base and the J segment 2 bases; nucleotides outside the gene matches: 2. The CDR3 is 15 residues long. Germline loops: CDR1 SGHTA, CDR2 FQGNSA. The CDR3 region has the DNA TGTGCCAGCAGCTTAGGTAGCGGGGGACAAGAGACCCAGTACTTC. This translates into CASSLGSGGQETQYF.

With regard to this clone: This same CDR3 is encoded by further DNA sequences in the sample. The chain is built from TRBV29-1 and TRBJ2-4, with D maybe TRBD2 (7 bases). Germline assignment: CDR1 SQVTM and CDR2 ANQGSEA. This CDR3 comprises 13 residues. V lost 4 bases, J lost 5 bases, and 12 bases lay in between. CDR3 region: CSVGAGAQNIQYF. The CDR3 region has the DNA TGCAGCGTTGGGGCGGGGGCCCAAAACATTCAGTACTTC.

This chain joins TRBV9 and TRBJ2-1, with TRBD2 identical over 10 bases. CDR3 size: 16 residues. V lost 3 bases and J lost 9; bases outside the gene matches: 12. Germline V gives CDR1 SGDLS, CDR2 YYNGEE. In DNA, the CDR3 is TGTGCCAGCAGCGGAGGGTTAGCGGGGGGCCTGAGTGAGCAGTTCTTC. Translating it yields CASSGGLAGGLSEQFF.

The rearrangement uses TRBV4-2 and TRBJ2-4; tentatively, D is TRBD1 or TRBD2 (6 bases each). With 7 bases removed from V and 9 bases from J, the gap between germline ends came to 13 bases. From germline, CDR1 is LGHNA and CDR2 YNFKEQ. The CDR3 sequence is 12 residues long. The CDR3 here is CASTGEQGIQYF. The CDR3 nucleotides read TGTGCCAGCACGGGGGAACAGGGCATTCAGTACTTC.

The rearrangement links TRBV6-5 to TRBJ1-1, with TRBD1 matching 9 bases. CDR3 length: 16 residues. CDR1 is MNHEY, CDR2 SVGAGI, per germline. Trimming cost V 4 bases and J 1 base; bases outside gene matches: 7. DNA of the CDR3: TGTGCCAGCAGTTCGACAGGGGGAACGCAGAACACTGAAGCTTTCTTT. Amino acids: CASSSTGGTQNTEAFF.

The V gene is TRBV6-5, the J gene TRBJ2-5; no clear D gene. The CDR3 contains 14 residues. From germline, CDR1 is MNHEY and CDR2 SVGAGI. Trimming removed 0 bases from V and 5 bases from J, with 10 bases in between. This CDR3 reads CASSYSFRKETQYF. In nucleotides, the CDR3 is TGTGCCAGCAGTTACTCGTTCAGGAAGGAGACCCAGTACTTC.

V gene TRBV9 combines with J gene TRBJ2-3; 9 nucleotides align to TRBD2. The CDR3 runs 17 residues. V gave up 0 bases and J gave up 2 bases; unmatched junction bases: 7. CDR1 SGDLS and CDR2 YYNGEE come from the germline V gene. CDR3 sequence: CASSVATSSGVTDTQYF. In DNA, the CDR3 is TGTGCCAGCAGCGTAGCTACCTCTAGCGGGGTCACAGATACGCAGTATTTT.

The chain is built from TRBV7-2 and TRBJ2-1, with a weak D call TRBD1 (6 bases). The CDR3 contains 15 residues. From germline, CDR1 is SGHTA and CDR2 FQGNSA. Trimming left V 8 bases short and J 0 bases short, with 14 bases between. The CDR3 DNA sequence: TGTGCCAGCCGTCCTGGGGGCTCCTCCTACAATGAGCAGTTCTTC. Translated: CASRPGGSSYNEQFF.

This clone was found a few times. The genes are TRBV6-1 and TRBJ1-2; 11 bases align to TRBD1. V lost 6 bases to trimming and J lost 4 bases; unmatched junction nucleotides: 4. This CDR3 comprises 14 residues. The V gene's germline CDR1 is MNHNS and CDR2 SASEGT. The CDR3 here is CASRPGQGGYGYTF. As DNA, the CDR3 is TGTGCCAGCAGACCGGGACAGGGGGGCTATGGCTACACCTTC.

The chain recombines TRBV29-1 with TRBJ1-5; D is perhaps TRBD1 (5 bases). The CDR3 consists of 13 residues. Trimming removed 6 bases at V and 0 bases at J, with 9 bases between. Germline V gene sequence: CDR1 SQVTM, CDR2 ANQGSEA. The CDR3 region is CSVRQNSNQPQHF. The CDR3 DNA reads as TGCAGCGTCAGACAGAATAGCAATCAGCCCCAGCATTTT. Combining the CDR3 with reference TRBV29-1 and TRBJ1-5 gives the whole variable domain SAVISQKPSRDICQRGTSLTIQCQVDSQVTMMFWYRQQPGQSLTLIATANQGSEATYESGFVIDKFPISRPNLTFSTLTVSNMSPEDSSIYLCSVRQNSNQPQHFGDGTRLSIL.